This T cell receptor beta chain was sequenced during a study of CD8 T cells in ankylosing spondylitis. This clonotype was seen repeatedly, ten times or more. Its antigen is currently unknown. The V and J ends lost 3 bases and 4 bases, in that order; junction bases with no gene match: 4. CDR3 length: 14 residues. Germline V gene data show CDR1 as DFQATT and CDR2 as SNEGSKA (reference sequence). Using its own MiXCR run on the 5' RACE reads, TCRdb lists one record per CDR3 protein. The sample holds some 90,000 distinct CDR3 sequences, around 27% seen once. Overall study results and limits: Matched synovial fluid from ankylosing spondylitis patients was reported to be enriched for disease-linked clones.

Source material: blood, either unsorted or a sorted T cell fraction (not recorded which). The J gene is TRBJ1-5, the V gene TRBV20-1, with 9 bases fitting TRBD1. The TCR originated in a male donor with ankylosing spondylitis or in good health (not recorded which). CDR3 nucleotide sequence: TGCAGTGCTAGGGGGACAGGGTGGAATCAGCCCCAGCATTTT. This gives the protein CSARGTGWNQPQHF.